Shown below are 11 T cell receptor beta chains from a single sample sequenced in a study of CD8 T cells in ankylosing spondylitis. Antigens for these TCRs are unknown. MiXCR, applied by TCRdb to the 5' RACE reads, yields one record per CDR3 protein. This sample carries a few hundred thousand distinct CDR3 sequences, roughly an eighth of them seen once, and the ten largest clones take approximately 7%. Whole-study results and caveats: For ankylosing spondylitis blood, a TCR beta motif of 7 to 9 highly homologous variants appeared characteristic.

The sample was blood, either unsorted or a sorted T cell fraction (not recorded which). Source of these receptors: a male donor with ankylosing spondylitis.

The V and J genes are TRBV3-1 and TRBJ1-5; the D gene is possibly TRBD1 (5 bases). This CDR3 has 15 residues. The V gene's germline CDR1 is LGHDT and CDR2 YNNKEL (reference sequence). Trimming took 1 base from V and 6 from J, leaving 13 bases between them. The CDR3 is CASSQGRAGSQPQHF. The CDR3 DNA reads TGTGCCAGCAGCCAAGGCAGGGCGGGAAGTCAGCCCCAGCATTTT.

V and J are TRBV11-2 and TRBJ1-2; D gene ambiguous. Per germline, CDR1 SGHAT and CDR2 FQNNGV. The CDR3 extends over 13 amino acids. The ends were cut back, 0 bases at V and 6 bases at J, with 8 bases in the middle. CDR3 amino acids: CASSLELSNGYTF. The CDR3 DNA reads TGTGCCAGCAGCTTAGAACTCAGTAATGGCTACACCTTC.

This chain links TRBV20-1 with TRBJ2-1, with 13 bases aligning to TRBD2. Germline V gene sequence: CDR1 DFQATT, CDR2 SNEGSKA (reference sequence). The ends lost 3 bases at V and 5 bases at J; junction bases unmatched: 4. The CDR3 extends over 15 amino acids. In nucleotides, the CDR3 is TGCAGTGCTAGGATGGGACTAGCGGGAAACAATGAGCAGTTCTTC. It yields the protein CSARMGLAGNNEQFF.

This chain joins TRBV7-9 and TRBJ2-1; possibly TRBD2 for D (7 bases). Germline V gene data show CDR1 as SEHNR and CDR2 as FQNEAQ (reference sequence). The CDR3 consists of 16 residues. V gave up 5 bases and J gave up 7 bases, with 21 bases separating them. CDR3 DNA sequence: TGTGCCAGCAGCGACCGACTAGCAGGGGACGGGAATGAGCAGTTCTTC. Its protein product is CASSDRLAGDGNEQFF.

This clonotype was recorded many times. This sequence joins TRBV10-3 and TRBJ2-7, with 8 bases aligning to TRBD2. The CDR3 loop spans 15 amino acids. CDR1 and CDR2 from the germline V gene are ENHRY and SYGVKD. V lost 2 bases and J lost 1; bases outside the gene matches: 4. The DNA for the CDR3 is TGTGCCATCAGTGAGACTAGCGGCGAATCCTACGAGCAGTACTTC. It codes for CAISETSGESYEQYF.

The V and J genes are TRBV10-3 and TRBJ2-1, with D perhaps TRBD2 (7 bases). Trimming removed 2 bases at V and 4 bases at J, with 18 bases between. Germline CDR1 and CDR2: ENHRY and SYGVKD. The CDR3 loop spans 17 amino acids. The CDR3 coding sequence is TGTGCCATCAGTGAGCCCGGGGGGCCGGGATCTTACAATGAGCAGTTCTTC. This codes for CAISEPGGPGSYNEQFF.

This clonotype was found a few times. J is TRBJ2-7 and V is TRBV7-9; maybe TRBD2 (5 bases). The CDR3 sequence is 11 residues long. The germline V and J ends were trimmed by 5 bases and 3 bases, with 5 bases remaining between them. Germline-derived CDR1 and CDR2 are SEHNR and FQNEAQ (reference sequence). The CDR3 is CASSDYYEQYF. CDR3 coding DNA: TGTGCCAGCAGCGACTACTACGAGCAGTACTTC.

V and J are TRBV4-2 and TRBJ1-1; D is undetermined. Deletions cut 6 bases from V and 4 bases from J, with 15 bases between. Germline CDR1 LGHNA, CDR2 YNFKEQ. The CDR3 has 14 residues. CDR3 in DNA: TGTGCCAGCAGTCCAACGGGGTTCCTCACTGAAGCTTTCTTT. It specifies CASSPTGFLTEAFF.

CDR3 amino acids: CATSDGGDRAFNEKLFF. CDR3 nucleotides: TGTGCCACCAGTGATGGAGGAGACAGGGCCTTTAATGAAAAACTGTTTTTT. The chain combines TRBV24-1 with TRBJ1-4; 7 bases line up with TRBD1. With V trimmed by 3 bases and J by 4 bases, 10 bases remained unmatched. The CDR3 consists of 17 residues. CDR1 KGHDR and CDR2 SFDVKD come from the germline V gene.

This clonotype has only a few counts. This CDR3 is CASSSGVPYNYGEQFF. The DNA for the CDR3 is TGTGCCAGCAGCTCCGGGGTTCCTTACAATTATGGTGAGCAGTTCTTC. This chain uses TRBV27 with TRBJ2-1; D is perhaps TRBD2 (5 bases). This CDR3 has 16 residues. From germline, CDR1 is MNHEY and CDR2 SMNVEV (reference sequence). V was pared by 6 bases and J by 9 bases, with 24 bases between.

The gene calls are TRBV7-2 and TRBJ2-1; the D gene could be TRBD1 or TRBD2 (6 bases each). The germline CDR1 and CDR2 sequences are SGHTA and FQGNSA. The CDR3 consists of 14 residues. The V gene lost 1 base and the J gene lost 7 bases, with 11 bases spanning the gap. The CDR3 bases are TGTGCCAGCAGCTTAGACCTAGGGGGGAATGAGCAGTTCTTC. It specifies CASSLDLGGNEQFF.